Sequencing of this T cell receptor beta chain was carried out in a study of radiation and T cells in renal cell carcinoma. Overall study findings and caveats: In blood, top tumor clones expanded by 2 weeks, shrinking by 4.

Germline V CDR1 and CDR2: SGHRS, YFSETQ. The V end was cut by 4 bases, the J end by 7 bases, with 15 bases between. The CDR3 runs 13 residues. Time point defined: blood 4 weeks post-SBRT, at nephrectomy. Treatment reported: 15 Gy SBRT to primary tumor, nephrectomy 4 weeks later. Assay used: immunoSEQ multiplex PCR; TCRdb lists only in-frame clones, some missing. Among 80,000 or so clones, approximately 90% were seen once, and the ten largest hold approximately 6.2%. To note about this clone: Its antigen is unknown.

The specimen was blood, collected from a patient whose treatment included radiotherapy and nephrectomy. This clonotype was obtained from a woman in her seventies with renal cell carcinoma. This rearrangement joins TRBV5-1 to TRBJ2-7; possible D gene TRBD2, 6 bases. CDR3 DNA sequence: TGCGCCAGCAGCGAACGACCCGCGGGGGAGCAGTACTTC. Its protein is CASSERPAGEQYF.